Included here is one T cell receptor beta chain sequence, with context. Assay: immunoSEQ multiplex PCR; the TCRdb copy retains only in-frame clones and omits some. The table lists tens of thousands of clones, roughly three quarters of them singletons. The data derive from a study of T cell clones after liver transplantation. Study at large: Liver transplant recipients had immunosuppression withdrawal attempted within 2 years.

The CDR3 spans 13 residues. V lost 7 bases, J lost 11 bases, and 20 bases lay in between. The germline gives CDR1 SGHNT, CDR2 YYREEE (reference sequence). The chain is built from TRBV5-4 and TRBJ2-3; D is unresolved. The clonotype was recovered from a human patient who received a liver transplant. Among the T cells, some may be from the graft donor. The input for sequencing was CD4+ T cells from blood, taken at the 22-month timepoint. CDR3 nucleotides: TGTGCCAGCCAAAGCTCTGGCCGCCGAGGGCAGTATTTT. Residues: CASQSSGRRGQYF.